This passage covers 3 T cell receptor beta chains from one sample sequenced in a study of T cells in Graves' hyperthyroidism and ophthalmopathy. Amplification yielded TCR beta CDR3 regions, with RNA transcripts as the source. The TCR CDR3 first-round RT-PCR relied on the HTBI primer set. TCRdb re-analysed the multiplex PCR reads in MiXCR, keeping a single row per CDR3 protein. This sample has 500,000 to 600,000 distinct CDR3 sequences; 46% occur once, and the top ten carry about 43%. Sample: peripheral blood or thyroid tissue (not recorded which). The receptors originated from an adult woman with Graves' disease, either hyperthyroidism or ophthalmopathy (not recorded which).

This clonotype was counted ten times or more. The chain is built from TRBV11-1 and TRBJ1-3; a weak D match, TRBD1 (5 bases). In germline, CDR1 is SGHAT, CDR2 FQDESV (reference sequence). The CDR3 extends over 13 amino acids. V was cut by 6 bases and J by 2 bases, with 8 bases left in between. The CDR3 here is CASRRDAGNTIYF. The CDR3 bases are TGTGCCAGCAGGAGGGACGCTGGAAACACCATATATTTT.

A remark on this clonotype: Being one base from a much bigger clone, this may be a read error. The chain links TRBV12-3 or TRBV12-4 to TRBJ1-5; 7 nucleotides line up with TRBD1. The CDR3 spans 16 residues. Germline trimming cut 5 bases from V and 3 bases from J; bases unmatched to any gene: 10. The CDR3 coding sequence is TGTGCCAGCAGTCTTAGGGGGCAGGGGTACAATCAGCCCCAGCATTTT. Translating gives CASSLRGQGYNQPQHF.

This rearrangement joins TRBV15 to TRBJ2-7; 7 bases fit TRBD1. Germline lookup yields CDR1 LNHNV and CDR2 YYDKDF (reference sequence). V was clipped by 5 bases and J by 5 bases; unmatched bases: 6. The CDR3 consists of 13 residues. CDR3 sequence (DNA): TGTGCCACCAGCCTACGACAGGGCGACGAGCAGTACTTC. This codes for CATSLRQGDEQYF.